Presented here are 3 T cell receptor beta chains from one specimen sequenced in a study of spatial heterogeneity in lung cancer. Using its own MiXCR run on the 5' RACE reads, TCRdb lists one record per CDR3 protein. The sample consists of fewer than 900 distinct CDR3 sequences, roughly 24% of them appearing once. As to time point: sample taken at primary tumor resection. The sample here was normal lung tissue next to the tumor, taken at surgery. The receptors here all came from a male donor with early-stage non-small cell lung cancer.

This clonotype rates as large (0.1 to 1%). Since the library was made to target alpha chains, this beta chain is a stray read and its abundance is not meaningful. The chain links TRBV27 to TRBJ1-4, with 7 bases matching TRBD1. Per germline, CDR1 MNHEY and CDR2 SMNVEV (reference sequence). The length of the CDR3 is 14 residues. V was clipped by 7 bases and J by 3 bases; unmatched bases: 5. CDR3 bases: TGTGCCAGCAAAGGGGGCTCAGCTAATGAAAAACTGTTTTTT. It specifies CASKGGSANEKLFF.

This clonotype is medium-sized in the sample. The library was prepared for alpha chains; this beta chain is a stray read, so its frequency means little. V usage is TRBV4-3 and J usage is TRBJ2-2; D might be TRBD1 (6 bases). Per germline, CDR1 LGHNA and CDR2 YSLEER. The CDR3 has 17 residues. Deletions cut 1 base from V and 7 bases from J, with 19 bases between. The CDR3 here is CASSQGVGRQGIGELFF. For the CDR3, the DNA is TGCGCCAGCAGCCAAGGAGTAGGGCGCCAGGGGATCGGGGAGCTGTTTTTT.

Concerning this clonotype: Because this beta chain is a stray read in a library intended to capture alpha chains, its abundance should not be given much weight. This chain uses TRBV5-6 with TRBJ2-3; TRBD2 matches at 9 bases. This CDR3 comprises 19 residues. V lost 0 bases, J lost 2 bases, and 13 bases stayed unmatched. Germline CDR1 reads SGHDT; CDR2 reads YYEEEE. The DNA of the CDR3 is TGTGCCAGCAGCTTGGTCGTGAGGCGGGGGGGCCCGAACACAGATACGCAGTATTTT. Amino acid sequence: CASSLVVRRGGPNTDTQYF.